The clone carrying this TCR beta chain turned up a few times. Its antigen is not identified. Germline CDR1 and CDR2: LNHDA and SQIVND (reference sequence). Trimming took 3 bases from V and 1 from J, leaving 6 bases between them. The CDR3 is made up of 13 amino acids. This specimen belongs to a study of graft-versus-host responses after intestinal transplantation. Study as a whole: Recipients received multivisceral, liver-intestinal, or isolated intestinal transplants. Notes on the study in general: The recipient marrow held GvH clones, and some of them showed up first in ileum or blood.

Clones were read by immunoSEQ multiplex PCR, and TCRdb kept only the in-frame ones, dropping some. The profile covers 89,000 or so clones, with approximately 80% appearing a single time and roughly 0.83% taken by the ten largest. The sequence was obtained from a human donor who received an intestinal transplant. V is TRBV19 and J is TRBJ1-1; no reliable D call. This sample comprised unstimulated CD4+ T cells sorted from spleen or lymph node cells, obtained before intestinal transplant. Written as DNA, the CDR3 is TGTGCCAGTAGTATCCGCGAGAACACTGAAGCTTTCTTT. Residues: CASSIRENTEAFF.